This T cell receptor beta chain was sequenced during a study of beta chain features in type 1 diabetes. The authors sorted CD4+ naive, central memory, regulatory and stem cell-like memory cells via CD45RO/CCR7/CD25/CD127/CD95/CD27. The length of the CDR3 is 16 residues. The V and J ends lost 4 bases and 2 bases, in that order; junction bases with no gene match: 9. The germline V gene has CDR1 SGHTA and CDR2 FQGNSA. The isolated RNA, all of it, was reverse transcribed, so expressed TCRB transcripts were what got sequenced. This table comes from immunoSEQ multiplex PCR, and its TCRdb copy is limited to in-frame clones, with some not included. The sample yields under 250,000 clones, approximately 10% seen once.

The source of this sequence is a man aged 18 to 35 in good health. Sequencing was carried out using central memory CD4+ T cells from blood. The chain links TRBV7-2 to TRBJ2-7; 9 bases match TRBD2. CDR3 loop: CASSWASGTGTYEQYF. In DNA form, the CDR3 reads TGTGCCAGCAGCTGGGCTAGCGGGACGGGGACCTACGAGCAGTACTTC.